The clone carrying this TCR beta chain was detected many times. Its antigen is currently unknown. These data belong to a study of response to subunit inactivated influenza vaccine. TCRdb passed the RT-PCR reads through MiXCR, listing each CDR3 protein once. The profile shows more than 700,000 distinct CDR3 sequences, 20% to 25% of them singletons. Germline V gene lookup returns CDR1 LGHNA and CDR2 YSLEER. V was shortened by 2 bases and J by 7 bases, with 12 bases between the two germline ends. The CDR3 has 14 amino acids. Whole-study results and caveats: Every seasonal influenza vaccination brings in few new T cells, the authors suggested.

This sequence originates from a man aged 50 to 59 who received an inactivated influenza vaccine. The chain recombines TRBV4-3 with TRBJ1-5, with D perhaps TRBD1 (5 bases). The starting material was PBMCs from blood, obtained roughly 5 days after vaccination. CDR3 DNA: TGCGCCAGCAGCCAAATGCCGGGACGGCAGCCCCAGCATTTT. Its protein is CASSQMPGRQPQHF.